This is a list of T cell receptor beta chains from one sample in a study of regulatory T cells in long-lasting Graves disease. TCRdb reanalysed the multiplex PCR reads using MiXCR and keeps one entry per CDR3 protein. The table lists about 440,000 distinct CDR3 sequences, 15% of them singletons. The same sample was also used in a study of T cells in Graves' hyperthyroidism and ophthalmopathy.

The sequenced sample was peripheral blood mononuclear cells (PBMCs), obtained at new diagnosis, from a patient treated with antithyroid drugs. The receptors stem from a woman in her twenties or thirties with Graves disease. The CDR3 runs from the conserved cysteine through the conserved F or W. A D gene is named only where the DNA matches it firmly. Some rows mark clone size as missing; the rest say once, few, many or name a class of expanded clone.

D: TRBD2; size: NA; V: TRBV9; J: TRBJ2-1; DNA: TGTGCCAGCAGCGTAGTAGCGGGAGTCGAGCAGTTCTTC; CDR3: CASSVVAGVEQFF
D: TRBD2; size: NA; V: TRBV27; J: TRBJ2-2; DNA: TGTGCCAGCAGTTTAGGGGGACTAGCATGGACCGGGGAGCTGTTTTTT; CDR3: CASSLGGLAWTGELFF
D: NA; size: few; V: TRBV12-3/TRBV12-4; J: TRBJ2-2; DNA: TGTGCCAGCAGTTTTATGGAGAACACCGGGGAGCTGTTTTTT; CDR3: CASSFMENTGELFF
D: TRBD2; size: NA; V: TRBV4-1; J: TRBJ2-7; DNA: TGCGCCAGCAGCCCCCTATTGCGGGAGGGCTCCTACGAGCAGTACTTC; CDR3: CASSPLLREGSYEQYF
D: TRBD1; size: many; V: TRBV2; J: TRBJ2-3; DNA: TGTGCCAGCCCCGGGACAGCCAGCACAGATACGCAGTATTTT; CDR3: CASPGTASTDTQYF
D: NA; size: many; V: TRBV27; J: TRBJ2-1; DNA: TGTGCCAGCAGTTTTGACAGTGGAAATGAGCAGTTCTTC; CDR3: CASSFDSGNEQFF
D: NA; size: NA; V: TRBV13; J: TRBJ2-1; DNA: TGTGCCAGCAGCTTAAACCCCTTTTTTAATGAGCAGTTCTTC; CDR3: CASSLNPFFNEQFF
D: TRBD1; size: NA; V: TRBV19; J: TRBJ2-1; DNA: TGTGCCAGTAGTATGAGGGACAGTCTGTACAATGAGCAGTTCTTC; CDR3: CASSMRDSLYNEQFF
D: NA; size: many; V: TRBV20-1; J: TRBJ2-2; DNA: TGCAGTGCTCCCATAGCGGCCCGAGGCACCGGGGAGCTGTTTTTT; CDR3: CSAPIAARGTGELFF
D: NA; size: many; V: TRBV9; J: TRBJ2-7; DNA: TGTGCCAGCAGCGCAGACAACGGACAGCCACTCGAGCAGTACTTC; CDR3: CASSADNGQPLEQYF
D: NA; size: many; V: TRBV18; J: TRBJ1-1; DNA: TGTGCCAGCTCACCATTAGCTAACACTGAAGCTTTCTTT; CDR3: CASSPLANTEAFF
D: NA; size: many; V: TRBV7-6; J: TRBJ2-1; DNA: TGTGCCAGCAGCTTAGCAGGCGGAGTAGACGAGCAGTTCTTC; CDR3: CASSLAGGVDEQFF
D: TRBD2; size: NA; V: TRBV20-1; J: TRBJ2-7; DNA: TGCAGTGCTAACCCCCTAGCGGGATTTAAAAGCTCCTACGAGCAGTACTTC; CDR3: CSANPLAGFKSSYEQYF
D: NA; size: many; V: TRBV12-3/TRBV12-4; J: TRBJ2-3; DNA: TGTGCCAGCAGTACCTTCGTGACAGGCCACACAGATACGCAGTATTTT; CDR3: CASSTFVTGHTDTQYF
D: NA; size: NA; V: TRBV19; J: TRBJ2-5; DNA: TGTGCCAGTAGTACACGGGCCCCGAGAGAGACCCAGTACTTC; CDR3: CASSTRAPRETQYF
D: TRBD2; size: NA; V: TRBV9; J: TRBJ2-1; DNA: TGTGCCAGCAGCGTAGGAAGCGGGAGTCCCTACAATGAGCAGTTCTTC; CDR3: CASSVGSGSPYNEQFF
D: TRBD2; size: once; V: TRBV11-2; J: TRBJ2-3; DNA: TGTGCCAGCAGCTTATCCCGACTAGCGGGAGGAGCAGATACGCAGTATTTT; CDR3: CASSLSRLAGGADTQYF
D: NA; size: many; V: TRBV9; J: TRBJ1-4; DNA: TGTGCCAGCAGCGTGGCGGCCGCAACTAATGAAAAACTGTTTTTT; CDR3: CASSVAAATNEKLFF
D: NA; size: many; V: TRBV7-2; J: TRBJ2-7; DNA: TGTGCCAGCAGCTCCGGCGTGGCCTACGAGCAGTACTTC; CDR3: CASSSGVAYEQYF
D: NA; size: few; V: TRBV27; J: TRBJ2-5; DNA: TGTGCCAGCAGCCACCCTGGGATGATGGAGACCCAGTACTTC; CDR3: CASSHPGMMETQYF
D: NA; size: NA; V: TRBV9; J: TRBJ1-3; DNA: TGTGCCAGCAGCGTATGGGGGAGCTCTGGAAACACCATATATTTT; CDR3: CASSVWGSSGNTIYF
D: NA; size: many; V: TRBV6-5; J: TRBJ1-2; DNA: TGTACCAGCAGTTACTCGCATGGCAAAGCAGGCTATGGCTACACCTTC; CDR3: CTSSYSHGKAGYGYTF
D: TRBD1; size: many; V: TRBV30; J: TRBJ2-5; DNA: TGTGCCTGGAGTGGGGAGACAGGGGAAGAGACCCAGTACTTC; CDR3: CAWSGETGEETQYF
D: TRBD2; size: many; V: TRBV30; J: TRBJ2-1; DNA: TGTGCCTGGGCCACTAGCGGGAGTCGAGATGAGCAGTTCTTC; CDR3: CAWATSGSRDEQFF
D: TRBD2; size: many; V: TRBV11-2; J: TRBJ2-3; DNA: TGTGCCAGCAGCTTAGTTGAACTAGCGGGCACAGATACGCAGTATTTT; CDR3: CASSLVELAGTDTQYF
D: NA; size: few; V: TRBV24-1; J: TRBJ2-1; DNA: TGTGCCACCAGTGATAGGAGGGGGAGGAATGAGCAGTTCTTC; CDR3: CATSDRRGRNEQFF
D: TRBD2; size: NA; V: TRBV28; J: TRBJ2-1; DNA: TGTGCCAGCAGTAACTTAGCGGGAGGGGACTACAATGAGCAGTTCTTC; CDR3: CASSNLAGGDYNEQFF
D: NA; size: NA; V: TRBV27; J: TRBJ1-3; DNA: TGTGCCAGCAGTTTAAGGCAGGACCACTCTGGAAACACCATATATTTT; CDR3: CASSLRQDHSGNTIYF
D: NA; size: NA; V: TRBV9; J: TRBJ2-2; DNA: TGTGCCAGCAGCGTGGGCACCGGGGAGCTGTTTTTT; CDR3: CASSVGTGELFF
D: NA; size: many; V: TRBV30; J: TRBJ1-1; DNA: TGTGCCTGGAGTGTAAAAGGTGAAGCTTTCTTT; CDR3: CAWSVKGEAFF
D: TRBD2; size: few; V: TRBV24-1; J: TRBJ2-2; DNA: TGTGCCACCAGTGATTTGCGGCCTAGCGGGAGGGACCACACCGGGGAGCTGTTTTTT; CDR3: CATSDLRPSGRDHTGELFF
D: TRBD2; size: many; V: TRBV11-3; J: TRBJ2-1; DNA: TGTGCCAGCAGCCCAACCGGACTAGCGGGCTCCTACAATGAGCAGTTCTTC; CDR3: CASSPTGLAGSYNEQFF
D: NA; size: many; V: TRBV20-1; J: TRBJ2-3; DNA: TGCAGTGCTACCTTAATCACCACAGATACGCAGTATTTT; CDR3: CSATLITTDTQYF
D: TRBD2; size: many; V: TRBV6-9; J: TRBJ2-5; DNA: TGTGCCAGCAGTTACCTCTCGACTAGCAGTCCCGGGACCCAGTACTTC; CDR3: CASSYLSTSSPGTQYF
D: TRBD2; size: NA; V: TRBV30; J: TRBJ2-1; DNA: TGTGCCTGGGCGGCTAGCGGCAATGAGCAGTTCTTC; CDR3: CAWAASGNEQFF
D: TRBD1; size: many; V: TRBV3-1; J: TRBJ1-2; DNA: TGTGCCAGCAGCCCTTGGACAGGGGTTTCCTATGGCTACACCTTC; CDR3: CASSPWTGVSYGYTF
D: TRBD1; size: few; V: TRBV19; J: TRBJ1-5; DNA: TGTGCCAGTAGTATCGGACAGGTCAATCAGCCCCAGCATTTT; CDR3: CASSIGQVNQPQHF
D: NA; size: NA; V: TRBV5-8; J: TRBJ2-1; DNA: TGTGCCAGCAGCTTGGCTTGGGGAGGTTCCTACAATGAGCAGTTCTTC; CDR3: CASSLAWGGSYNEQFF
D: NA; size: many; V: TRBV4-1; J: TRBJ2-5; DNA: TGCGCCAGCAGCCAAGCGGGGACGGAGACCCAGTACTTC; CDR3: CASSQAGTETQYF
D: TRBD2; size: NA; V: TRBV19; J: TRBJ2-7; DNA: TGTGCCAGTAGTATAGATCGGAGCGGGGCTTCCTACGAGCAGTACTTC; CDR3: CASSIDRSGASYEQYF
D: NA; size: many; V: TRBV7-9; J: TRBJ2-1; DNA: TGTGCCAGCAGCTTATGGGTGGGCGGAAATGAGCAGTTCTTC; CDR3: CASSLWVGGNEQFF
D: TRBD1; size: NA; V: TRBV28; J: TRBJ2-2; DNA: TGTGCCAGCACTCCTCGGACAGGGGACACCGGGGAGCTGTTTTTT; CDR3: CASTPRTGDTGELFF
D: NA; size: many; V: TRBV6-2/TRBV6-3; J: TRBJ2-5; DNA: TGTGCCAGCAGTTACTCGCCCGGAAACCAAGAGACCCAGTACTTC; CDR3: CASSYSPGNQETQYF
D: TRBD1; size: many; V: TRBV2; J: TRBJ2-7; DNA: TGTGCCAGCATGGGGACAGTCTCCTACGAGCAGTACTTC; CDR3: CASMGTVSYEQYF
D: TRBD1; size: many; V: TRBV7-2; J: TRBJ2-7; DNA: TGTGCCAGCAGCTTAGCAGGGATAGGGACAGGGGGCCTCTACGAGCAGTACTTC; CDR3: CASSLAGIGTGGLYEQYF
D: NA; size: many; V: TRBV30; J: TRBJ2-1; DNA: TGTGCCTGGAGTGGGGGGGAGCCCAATGAGCAGTTCTTC; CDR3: CAWSGGEPNEQFF
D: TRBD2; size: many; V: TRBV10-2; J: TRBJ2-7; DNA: TGCGCCAGCAGTGTCTCTAGCGGAGGTTACGAGCAGTACTTC; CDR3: CASSVSSGGYEQYF
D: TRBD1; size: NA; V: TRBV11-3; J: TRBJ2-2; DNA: TGTGCCAGCCGAACGGGACAGGAGAACACCGGGGAGCTGTTTTTT; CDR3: CASRTGQENTGELFF
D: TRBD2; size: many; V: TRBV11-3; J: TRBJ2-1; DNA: TGTGCCAGCAGCTTTGGGCGGGGGTCCTACAATGAGCAGTTCTTC; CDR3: CASSFGRGSYNEQFF
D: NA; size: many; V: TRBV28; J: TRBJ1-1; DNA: TGTGCCAGCAGTTTATATGGACAGCCGAACACTGAAGCTTTCTTT; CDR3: CASSLYGQPNTEAFF
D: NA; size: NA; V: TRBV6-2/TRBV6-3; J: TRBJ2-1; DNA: TGTGCCAGCAGTTACGGAATGATTGCGCTTTACAATGAGCAGTTCTTC; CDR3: CASSYGMIALYNEQFF
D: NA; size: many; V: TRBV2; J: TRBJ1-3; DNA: TGTGCCAGCAGGGAAACTGGAAACACCATATATTTT; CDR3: CASRETGNTIYF